A selection of T cell receptor beta chains follows, all from one sample in a study of naive and memory T cell subsets. TCRdb re-derived calls from the UMI-ligation and nested PCR reads in MiXCR, one entry per CDR3 protein. The table lists more than 100,000 distinct CDR3 sequences, 35% to 40% of them singletons. Source material: central memory CD4+ T cells from blood. These receptors all stem from a human donor in good health. Both conserved end residues are part of each CDR3. The order of the fields is J gene, clone size, D gene, V gene, CDR3 protein, CDR3 DNA. The D gene is left open where the match is weak. Clone sizes are given selectively: once, few, many, or a class where the clone is expanded.

J gene: TRBJ2-7; clone size: .; D gene: .; V gene: TRBV5-1; CDR3 protein: CASSRELDSSYEQYF; CDR3 DNA: TGCGCCAGCAGCAGGGAGCTGGACAGTTCCTACGAGCAGTACTTC
J gene: TRBJ2-1; clone size: .; D gene: TRBD2; V gene: TRBV5-1; CDR3 protein: CASTSRGEWTYNEQFF; CDR3 DNA: TGCGCCAGCACCTCCCGGGGGGAGTGGACCTACAATGAGCAGTTCTTC
J gene: TRBJ2-2; clone size: .; D gene: TRBD2; V gene: TRBV19; CDR3 protein: CASSIISGGVASSGELFF; CDR3 DNA: TGTGCCAGTAGTATCATTTCGGGAGGGGTCGCTTCCTCCGGGGAGCTGTTTTTT
J gene: TRBJ2-7; clone size: .; D gene: TRBD1; V gene: TRBV28; CDR3 protein: CASSPGQGYREQYF; CDR3 DNA: TGTGCCAGCAGTCCGGGACAGGGGTATAGGGAGCAGTACTTC
J gene: TRBJ1-1; clone size: many; D gene: .; V gene: TRBV28; CDR3 protein: CASMSTSTEAFF; CDR3 DNA: TGTGCCAGCATGTCAACATCCACTGAAGCTTTCTTT
J gene: TRBJ2-6; clone size: .; D gene: TRBD1; V gene: TRBV29-1; CDR3 protein: CSVEDRRQGGSSGANVLTF; CDR3 DNA: TGCAGCGTTGAGGACCGAAGACAGGGGGGAAGCTCTGGGGCCAACGTCCTGACTTTC
J gene: TRBJ1-4; clone size: few; D gene: .; V gene: TRBV7-8; CDR3 protein: CASSLTDSWEKLFF; CDR3 DNA: TGTGCCAGCAGCTTAACGGACAGTTGGGAAAAACTGTTTTTT
J gene: TRBJ2-7; clone size: .; D gene: .; V gene: TRBV7-8; CDR3 protein: CASSFQYSGEQYF; CDR3 DNA: TGTGCCAGCAGCTTTCAGTACTCCGGGGAGCAGTACTTC
J gene: TRBJ2-4; clone size: .; D gene: .; V gene: TRBV9; CDR3 protein: CASSAAGAKNIQYF; CDR3 DNA: TGTGCCAGCAGCGCCGCAGGGGCCAAAAACATTCAGTACTTC
J gene: TRBJ2-7; clone size: .; D gene: .; V gene: TRBV6-6; CDR3 protein: CASSYPISPGLMYEQYF; CDR3 DNA: TGTGCCAGCAGTTATCCAATTTCTCCGGGACTGATGTACGAGCAGTACTTC